Presented here are 10 T cell receptor beta chains from one specimen sequenced in a study of cytomegalovirus exposure and HLA in healthy donors. The PCR had 60 Vbeta and 13 Jbeta primers. Assay: immunoSEQ multiplex PCR; the TCRdb copy retains only in-frame clones and omits some. Among more than 20,000 clones, just under 80% were seen once, and the ten largest hold 4% to 5%. Sequencing was performed on PBMCs. The receptors originated from a male donor in good health and CMV-seronegative.

This clone has only a few counts. The chain couples TRBV7-2 to TRBJ2-1; unclear D gene. Trimming cost V 5 bases and J 4 bases, with 9 bases left between them. The germline gives CDR1 SGHTA, CDR2 FQGNSA. The CDR3 runs to 13 residues. DNA of the CDR3: TGTGCCAGCAGCCCCTCTCTATACAATGAGCAGTTCTTC. Encoded protein: CASSPSLYNEQFF.

This chain links TRBV2 with TRBJ1-3, with TRBD1 identical over 7 bases. Germline V gives CDR1 SNHLY, CDR2 FYNNEI. CDR3 length equals 14 residues. The trim removed 6 bases at V and 1 base at J, leaving 3 bases unmatched. The CDR3 DNA is TGTGCCAGCAGAGAGACAGGGTCTGGAAACACCATATATTTT. Translating it yields CASRETGSGNTIYF.

The V call is TRBV2, the J call TRBJ1-1; no clear D gene. Per the germline V gene, CDR1 is SNHLY and CDR2 is FYNNEI. The CDR3 extends over 11 amino acids. V shed 7 bases and J shed 10 bases, with 13 bases lying between them. In nucleotides, the CDR3 is TGTGCCAGCACCATAGAAGCGGCAGCTTTCTTT. It encodes CASTIEAAAFF.

DNA of the CDR3: TGTGCCAGTAGTAAGCCGGGACAGGGCTACGAGCAGTACTTC. Its translation: CASSKPGQGYEQYF. This sequence joins TRBV19 and TRBJ2-5; 9 bases are a match to TRBD1. The J call may be faulty, since TRBJ2-7 better matches the DNA end. The CDR3 totals 14 residues. CDR1 is LNHDA, CDR2 SQIVND, per germline (reference sequence).

J is TRBJ2-1 and V is TRBV6-5; the D gene is possibly TRBD1 (7 bases). The V gene's germline CDR1 is MNHEY and CDR2 SVGAGI. Between the trimmed V and J ends, which lost 7 bases and 9 bases, there was a span of 13 bases. The CDR3 extends over 12 amino acids. The CDR3 sequence is CASTNRGGEQFF. For the CDR3, the DNA is TGTGCCAGCACCAACAGGGGAGGTGAGCAGTTCTTC.

This clone was recorded once. This chain links TRBV10-3 with TRBJ2-2; TRBD2 aligns across 7 bases. The V gene end was trimmed by 4 bases and the J gene end by 5 bases; junction bases not matched to a gene: 7. Germline CDR1 and CDR2: ENHRY and SYGVKD. CDR3 length: 15 residues. CDR3 in DNA: TGTGCCATCAGTGGGGTACTAGCGTTAACCGGGGAGCTGTTTTTT. Protein product: CAISGVLALTGELFF.

The chain uses TRBV2 and TRBJ2-3, with unresolved D. Deletions cut 6 bases from V and 1 base from J, with 11 bases between. Germline V lookup: CDR1 SNHLY, CDR2 FYNNEI. The CDR3 runs to 14 residues. As DNA, the CDR3 is TGTGCCAGCAGCCCTTCCCCCCGCACAGATACGCAGTATTTT. This sequence encodes CASSPSPRTDTQYF.

The chain combines TRBV18 with TRBJ1-6; unclear D gene. Germline values: CDR1 KGHSH, CDR2 LQKENI. CDR3 length equals 14 residues. The V gene lost 6 bases and the J gene lost 5 bases, with 11 bases spanning the gap. CDR3 in amino acids: CASSAGLHNSPLHF. Written as DNA, the CDR3 is TGTGCCAGCTCTGCTGGCCTCCATAATTCACCCCTCCACTTT.

The chain links TRBV19 to TRBJ2-1; D may be TRBD1 (5 bases). V shed 6 bases and J shed 3 bases, with 12 bases lying between them. Germline V lookup: CDR1 LNHDA, CDR2 SQIVND (reference sequence). The CDR3 has 14 amino acids. The CDR3 DNA reads as TGTGCCAGTAGCCCGACAGAAAACTACAATGAGCAGTTCTTC. Amino acids: CASSPTENYNEQFF.

The chain links TRBV9 to TRBJ1-1; no clear D. Trimming took off 4 bases at V and 1 base at J, with 17 bases between the two ends. CDR1 is SGDLS and CDR2 is YYNGEE in the germline V gene. This CDR3 contains 16 residues. The CDR3 spells CASSPSPKLANTEAFF. The CDR3 coding sequence is TGTGCCAGCAGCCCCTCTCCGAAGTTAGCGAACACTGAAGCTTTCTTT.